The sequence of this T cell receptor (beta chain) was determined in a study of cytomegalovirus exposure and HLA in healthy donors. Amplification used 60 Vbeta primers and 13 Jbeta primers. TCRdb's table, derived via immunoSEQ multiplex PCR, lists solely in-frame clones and lacks some. This sample carries under 95,000 clones, under 85% of them seen once, and the ten largest clones take roughly 1.9%. Overall study findings and caveats: There was a cluster of highly shared sequence variants that was likely a sequencing artifact. Presence/absence analyses supposed approximately even sequencing depth among donors. CMV antigen specificity was confirmed in vitro for three CMV-associated chains. With DRB1 most and HLA-C fewest, TCR association rates differed between HLA loci in a later analysis.

CDR1 and CDR2 (germline): SGHVS, FQNEAQ. With 5 bases removed from V and 3 bases from J, the gap between germline ends came to 11 bases. The CDR3 has 13 amino acids. On this clone: Its antigen is currently unknown. Other DNA sequences in the same sample also yield this CDR3.

The origin of this receptor is a boy aged 5-17 years in good health and CMV-seronegative. V gene TRBV7-8 combines with J gene TRBJ2-7; tentative D call: TRBD1 (6 bases). Sequencing used PBMCs. This CDR3 reads CASSAGQIYEQYF. CDR3 nucleotides: TGTGCCAGCAGCGCTGGACAGATCTACGAGCAGTACTTC.